A selection of T cell receptor beta chains follows, all from one sample in a study of blood T cells in healthy people across ages. TCRdb reprocessed the 5' RACE reads with MiXCR, giving one entry per CDR3 protein. The data show about 500,000 distinct CDR3 sequences, with around 24% seen just once and approximately 8.7% held by the top ten. These data are also associated with another study on T cells of mothers and their children.

The sequencing input was blood. The receptor set was obtained from a boy aged 5-17 years in good health. The CDR3 runs from the conserved cysteine through the conserved F or W. D genes are given only for firm matches. Size is stated for part of the rows, as once, few or many counts, or as a class when the clone is expanded.

j_call | v_call | clone_size | d_call | cdr3_aa | cdr3_nt
TRBJ1-5 | TRBV28 | few | - | CASSLSRTPQHF | TGTGCCAGCAGTTTATCCAGGACACCCCAGCATTTT
TRBJ1-4 | TRBV28 | - | - | CASSFRGATGEKLFF | TGTGCCAGCAGTTTTAGGGGGGCCACGGGTGAAAAACTGTTTTTT
TRBJ2-7 | TRBV9 | - | TRBD1 | CASTWDRVYEQYF | TGTGCCAGCACCTGGGACAGGGTCTACGAGCAGTACTTC
TRBJ2-2 | TRBV20-1 | - | TRBD2 | CSAPSGGAGELFF | TGCAGTGCTCCTAGCGGGGGGGCCGGGGAGCTGTTTTTT
TRBJ1-2 | TRBV9 | - | - | CASSVSGGYTF | TGTGCCAGCAGCGTCTCGGGGGGCTACACCTTC
TRBJ2-5 | TRBV5-1 | few | - | CASSLEVESKETQYF | TGCGCCAGCAGCTTGGAAGTCGAGAGTAAAGAGACCCAGTACTTC
TRBJ1-6 | TRBV9 | few | - | CASSVWGRGYSPLHF | TGTGCCAGCAGCGTATGGGGGAGGGGATATTCACCCCTCCACTTT
TRBJ1-5 | TRBV12-3/TRBV12-4 | many | - | CASSLGRVQPQHF | TGTGCCAGCAGTTTAGGACGAGTTCAGCCCCAGCATTTT
TRBJ2-5 | TRBV7-3 | many | - | CASSLSAGFQETQYF | TGTGCCAGCAGCCTAAGTGCTGGATTCCAAGAGACCCAGTACTTC
TRBJ2-7 | TRBV12-3/TRBV12-4 | - | TRBD1 | CASNPGTGEWEQYF | TGTGCCAGCAATCCCGGGACAGGGGAGTGGGAGCAGTACTTC
TRBJ2-1 | TRBV6-2/TRBV6-3 | - | - | CASSQTGSYNEQFF | TGTGCCAGCAGCCAGACAGGCTCCTACAATGAGCAGTTCTTC
TRBJ2-7 | TRBV28 | few | TRBD2 | CASTSGRTVSYEQYF | TGTGCCAGCACTAGCGGGAGGACCGTATCCTACGAGCAGTACTTC
TRBJ1-4 | TRBV7-9 | few | - | CASTTRSINEKLFF | TGTGCCAGCACCACAAGGAGTATAAATGAAAAACTGTTTTTT
TRBJ1-1 | TRBV12-5 | once | TRBD1 | CASGSTTGVNTEAFF | TGTGCTAGTGGTTCCACCACAGGGGTGAACACTGAAGCTTTCTTT
TRBJ2-7 | TRBV29-1 | - | TRBD2 | CSAVAGDEQYF | TGCAGCGCCGTCGCGGGAGACGAGCAGTACTTC
TRBJ2-3 | TRBV18 | - | - | CASSPRAASSTDTQYF | TGTGCCAGCTCACCACGGGCGGCCTCTAGCACAGATACGCAGTATTTT
TRBJ2-5 | TRBV28 | few | TRBD2 | CASSSQTSGPQETQYF | TGTGCCAGCAGTTCTCAGACTAGCGGGCCCCAAGAGACCCAGTACTTC
TRBJ2-7 | TRBV6-6 | - | - | CASSSQPDYEQYF | TGTGCCAGCAGTTCCCAACCTGACTACGAGCAGTACTTC
TRBJ1-2 | TRBV6-5 | - | TRBD1 | CASAQVPTGGYGYTF | TGTGCCAGCGCCCAAGTGCCCACAGGGGGCTATGGCTACACCTTC
TRBJ2-7 | TRBV27 | many | - | CASSLQVSYEQYF | TGTGCCAGCAGTTTACAGGTCTCCTACGAGCAGTACTTC
TRBJ1-5 | TRBV10-3 | - | - | CAISEGEEWPQHF | TGTGCCATCAGTGAGGGTGAGGAGTGGCCCCAGCATTTT
TRBJ2-2 | TRBV6-4 | many | TRBD2 | CASSSYAGAGELFF | TGTGCCAGCAGTTCCTATGCGGGGGCCGGGGAGCTGTTTTTT
TRBJ2-5 | TRBV14 | - | TRBD2 | CASSRRSLAGGPGETQYF | TGTGCCAGCAGCCGCCGATCACTAGCGGGGGGGCCTGGAGAGACCCAGTACTTC
TRBJ1-1 | TRBV28 | - | - | CARVGTEAFF | TGTGCCAGGGTCGGCACTGAAGCTTTCTTT
TRBJ2-1 | TRBV2 | few | - | CASRPSTELPEQFF | TGTGCCAGCAGGCCTTCGACCGAACTCCCTGAGCAGTTCTTC
TRBJ2-5 | TRBV20-1 | few | - | CSARPIDRPSETQYF | TGCAGTGCTAGACCCATCGACAGGCCGAGTGAGACCCAGTACTTC
TRBJ2-7 | TRBV5-1 | few | - | CASSPYGDPYEQYF | TGCGCCAGCAGCCCATACGGGGATCCCTACGAGCAGTACTTC
TRBJ2-1 | TRBV7-9 | - | - | CASDLWGENEQFF | TGTGCCAGCGACCTTTGGGGGGAGAATGAGCAGTTCTTC
TRBJ1-5 | TRBV7-9 | few | - | CASSPLDGSNQPQHF | TGTGCCAGCAGCCCATTGGACGGTAGCAATCAGCCCCAGCATTTT
TRBJ1-4 | TRBV6-2/TRBV6-3 | - | - | CASGREIYATNEKLFF | TGTGCCAGTGGACGGGAGATATATGCAACTAATGAAAAACTGTTTTTT
TRBJ2-4 | TRBV28 | few | TRBD1 | CASSTQGQGRKNIQYF | TGTGCCAGCAGTACCCAGGGACAGGGACGCAAAAACATTCAGTACTTC
TRBJ2-7 | TRBV5-5 | few | - | CANQRSPIDYEQYF | TGTGCCAACCAACGGAGCCCCATAGACTACGAGCAGTACTTC
TRBJ1-1 | TRBV6-2/TRBV6-3 | - | - | CASSDPDKDGFF | TGTGCCAGCAGTGATCCTGACAAGGATGGTTTTTTT
TRBJ1-1 | TRBV2 | few | - | CASSEFGRHPQNTEAFF | TGTGCCAGCAGTGAATTTGGCCGACACCCCCAGAACACTGAAGCTTTCTTT
TRBJ2-7 | TRBV20-1 | - | TRBD1 | CSATDRGYYEQYF | TGCAGTGCTACTGACAGGGGGTATTACGAGCAGTACTTC
TRBJ2-7 | TRBV28 | many | TRBD1 | CASSGTGSYEQYF | TGTGCCAGTAGTGGGACAGGGTCCTACGAGCAGTACTTC
TRBJ2-3 | TRBV6-2/TRBV6-3 | - | - | CASSRPGRPGVGTDTQYF | TGTGCCAGCAGTAGACCGGGACGGCCGGGAGTGGGGACAGATACGCAGTATTTT
TRBJ1-1 | TRBV29-1 | - | - | CSVREGTQNTEAFF | TGCAGCGTGCGGGAGGGGACGCAGAACACTGAAGCTTTCTTT
TRBJ2-2 | TRBV20-1 | - | - | CSASWDYTGELFF | TGCAGTGCTAGTTGGGATTACACCGGGGAGCTGTTTTTT
TRBJ2-2 | TRBV7-3 | few | - | CASSPQAGLNTGELFF | TGTGCCAGCAGCCCCCAAGCGGGCTTGAACACCGGGGAGCTGTTTTTT
TRBJ2-7 | TRBV28 | - | - | CASTPLGGFSYEQYF | TGTGCCAGCACTCCTCTGGGGGGCTTCTCCTACGAGCAGTACTTC
TRBJ2-5 | TRBV20-1 | few | TRBD1 | CSAPGQGYQETQYF | TGCAGTGCCCCGGGACAGGGATACCAAGAGACCCAGTACTTC
TRBJ2-7 | TRBV6-2/TRBV6-3 | - | TRBD2 | CASSYRGTSGRNSYEQYF | TGTGCCAGCAGTTACCGCGGGACTAGCGGGAGGAACTCCTACGAGCAGTACTTC
TRBJ2-1 | TRBV3-1 | few | - | CASSQDVAGYNEQFF | TGTGCCAGCAGCCAAGATGTGGCGGGATACAATGAGCAGTTCTTC